These T cell receptor beta chains were read from a single sample in a study of chemoradiotherapy in HPV16-positive cancers. The table came from immunoSEQ multiplex PCR; TCRdb's copy has only in-frame clones and leaves some out. The sample carries approximately 11,000 clones, nearly 90% recorded once. The sample was gathered from a patient who underwent chemoradiotherapy. The receptor source for this set is a human donor with HPV-associated anogenital cancer. The CDR3 runs from the conserved cysteine through the conserved F or W. Each record gives: J gene, D gene, V gene, clone size, CDR3 DNA, CDR3 protein. A D gene is named only where the DNA matches it firmly. Size is stated for part of the rows, as once, few or many counts, or as a class when the clone is expanded.

TRBJ1-6 . TRBV30 . TGTGCCTGGGCCCAGACCTATAATTCACCCCTCCACTTT CAWAQTYNSPLHF
TRBJ1-6 . TRBV27 . TGTGCCAGCAGTGAGGACAGCCTCTCCTATAATTCACCCCTCCACTTT CASSEDSLSYNSPLHF
TRBJ2-5 . TRBV2 . TGTGCCAGCAGTGAAGCCGTGGAGACCCAGTACTTC CASSEAVETQYF
TRBJ1-1 . TRBV5-4 . TGTGCCAGCTTGGGGGCGGGTATGAACACTGAAGCTTTCTTT CASLGAGMNTEAFF
TRBJ2-3 . TRBV18 . TGTGCCAGCTCACCACCGGGGGGTCCAGGGGTGAAGGGCACAGATACGCAGTATTTT CASSPPGGPGVKGTDTQYF
TRBJ1-1 . TRBV11-2 . TGTGCCAGCAGCTTAAAGGCGGGGGGAACTGAAGCTTTCTTT CASSLKAGGTEAFF
TRBJ2-5 . TRBV12-5 . TGTGCTAGTGGTTTGGGTGGGGGAGAGACCCAGTACTTC CASGLGGGETQYF
TRBJ2-1 . TRBV7-8 . TGTGCCAGCAGCTTGGATAGGGGGTTTTATTACAATGAGCAGTTCTTC CASSLDRGFYYNEQFF
TRBJ1-1 . TRBV5-6 . TGTGCCAGCAGCTATCCAACAGCGAACACTGAAGCTTTCTTT CASSYPTANTEAFF
TRBJ1-1 . TRBV6-1 . TGTGCCAGCCGGACGGCGGTTGAAGCTTTCTTT CASRTAVEAFF
TRBJ1-2 TRBD1 TRBV10-3 . TGTGCCATCAGAACAGGGGGCGCTTATGGCTACACCTTC CAIRTGGAYGYTF
TRBJ1-1 . TRBV2 . TGTGCCAGCAGCGCAGGACTGAAGAACACTGAAGCTTTCTTT CASSAGLKNTEAFF
TRBJ2-7 TRBD1 TRBV5-1 . TGCGCCAGCAGCCTAGAGACAGGGACCCCCTACGAGCAGTACTTC CASSLETGTPYEQYF
TRBJ1-1 TRBD1 TRBV6-1 . TGTGCCAGCAGTGAAAGGGACAGCCTGAACACTGAAGCTTTCTTT CASSERDSLNTEAFF
TRBJ2-3 TRBD2 TRBV29-1 . TGCAGCGTTGAAGATCCGGCGGGAGGCCCTTCGGGTGCACACACAGATACGCAGTATTTT CSVEDPAGGPSGAHTDTQYF
TRBJ2-1 . TRBV29-1 . TGCAGCGTTGACCCCTACTCCTACAATGAGCAGTTCTTC CSVDPYSYNEQFF
TRBJ1-2 TRBD1 TRBV7-8 once TGTGCCAGCAGCTTTGGGACAGGGAGGAGTGGCTACACCTTC CASSFGTGRSGYTF
TRBJ2-5 TRBD2 TRBV11-1 . TGTGCCAGCAGCTTTAGCGGGGTGAACCAAGAGACCCAGTACTTC CASSFSGVNQETQYF
TRBJ2-7 . TRBV7-8 . TGTGCCAGCAGCTGGGCCCAGGGGGAGCAGTACTTC CASSWAQGEQYF
TRBJ1-2 TRBD1 TRBV30 few TGTGCCTGGAGTACCGGGACAGGGCTTTATGGCTACACCTTC CAWSTGTGLYGYTF
TRBJ1-1 . TRBV5-1 . TGCGCCAGCAGCTTCGCCAGGGCCACTGAAGCTTTCTTT CASSFARATEAFF
TRBJ1-2 TRBD1 TRBV2 . TGTGCCAGCAGTTCCCCGGGACAGGCGCCTAACTATGGCTACACCTTC CASSSPGQAPNYGYTF
TRBJ1-1 TRBD1 TRBV4-1 . TGCGCCAGCAGCTACAGACAGGGGGCGGACACTGAAGCTTTCTTT CASSYRQGADTEAFF
TRBJ2-7 TRBD1 TRBV5-6 . TGTGCCGGCGGACGACAGGGAGCCTACGAGCAGTACTTC CAGGRQGAYEQYF
TRBJ1-2 TRBD1 TRBV28 . TGTGCCAGCAGGAGACAGGGAGACTACACCTTC CASRRQGDYTF
TRBJ2-3 TRBD2 TRBV7-8 . TGTGCCAGCAGCACCGGACTAGCGGGGGGGCCAGATACGCAGTATTTT CASSTGLAGGPDTQYF
TRBJ2-3 . TRBV25-1 . TGTGCCAGCAGTCAGGGTCTAGCCGCTAGCACAGATACGCAGTATTTT CASSQGLAASTDTQYF
TRBJ2-5 . TRBV6-1 once TGTGCCAGCAGGGAGGAAGAGACCCAGTACTTC CASREEETQYF
TRBJ2-3 . TRBV12-5 . TGTGCTAGTGGTTTGGATTTATTAAGGGTAAGAGAGCCTGATTCCACAGATACGCAGTATTTT CASGLDLLRVREPDSTDTQYF
TRBJ2-3 . TRBV6-1 . TGTGCCAGCAGTGAAGGGGTCCTTAGCACAGATACGCAGTATTTT CASSEGVLSTDTQYF
TRBJ2-1 TRBD2 TRBV7-2 . TGTGCCAGCAGCTCTAGCGGGAGGGCCGGTTCCTACAATGAGCAGTTCTTC CASSSSGRAGSYNEQFF
TRBJ2-5 . TRBV18 . TGTGCCAGCTCACCCCGGGGAGGAGAGACCCAGTACTTC CASSPRGGETQYF
TRBJ2-5 TRBD1 TRBV25-1 . TGTGCCAGCAGTGCTACACACGATCCGGACAGGCAAGAGACCCAGTACTTC CASSATHDPDRQETQYF
TRBJ1-5 . TRBV7-9 . TGTGCCAGCAGCTCACTCCAGGGCCAGCCCCAGCATTTT CASSSLQGQPQHF
TRBJ1-5 . TRBV7-8 . TGTGCCAGCAGCTTATCGGGCAACCGAGGTCAGCCCCAGCATTTT CASSLSGNRGQPQHF